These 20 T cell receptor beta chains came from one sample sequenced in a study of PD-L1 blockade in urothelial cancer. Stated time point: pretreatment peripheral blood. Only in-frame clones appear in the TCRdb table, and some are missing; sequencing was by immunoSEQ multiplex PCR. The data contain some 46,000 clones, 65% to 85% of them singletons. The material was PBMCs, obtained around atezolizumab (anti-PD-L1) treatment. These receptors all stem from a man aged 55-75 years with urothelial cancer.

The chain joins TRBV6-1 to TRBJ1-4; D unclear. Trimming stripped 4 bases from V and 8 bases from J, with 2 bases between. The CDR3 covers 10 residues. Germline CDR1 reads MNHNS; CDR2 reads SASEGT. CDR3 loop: CASSAEKLFF. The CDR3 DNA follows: TGTGCCAGCAGTGCGGAAAAACTGTTTTTT.

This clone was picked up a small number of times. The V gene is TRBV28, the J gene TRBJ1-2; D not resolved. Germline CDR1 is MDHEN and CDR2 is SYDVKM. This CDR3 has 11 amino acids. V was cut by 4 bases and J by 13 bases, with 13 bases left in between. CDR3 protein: CASSSRRECTF. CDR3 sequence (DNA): TGTGCCAGCAGTTCGCGACGGGAATGCACCTTC.

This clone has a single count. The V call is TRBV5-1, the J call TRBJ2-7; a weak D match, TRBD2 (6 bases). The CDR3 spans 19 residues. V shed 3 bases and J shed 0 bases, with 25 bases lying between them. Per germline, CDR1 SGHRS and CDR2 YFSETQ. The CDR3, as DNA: TGCGCCAGCAGCTCGGGCGGCCGTGGGGGACTTGACCGCTCCTACGAGCAGTACTTC. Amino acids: CASSSGGRGGLDRSYEQYF.

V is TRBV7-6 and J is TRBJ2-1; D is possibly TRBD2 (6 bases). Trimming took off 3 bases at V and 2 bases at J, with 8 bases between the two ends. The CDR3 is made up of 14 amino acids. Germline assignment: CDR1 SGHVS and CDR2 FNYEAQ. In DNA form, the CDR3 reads TGTGCCAGCAGCTTGGGGGGACCCTACAATGAGCAGTTCTTC. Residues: CASSLGGPYNEQFF.

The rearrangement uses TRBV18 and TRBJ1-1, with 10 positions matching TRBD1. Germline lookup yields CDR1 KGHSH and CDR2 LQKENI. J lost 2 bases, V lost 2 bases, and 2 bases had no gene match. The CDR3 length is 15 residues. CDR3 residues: CASSPDRGRNTEAFF. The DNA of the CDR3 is TGTGCCAGCTCACCAGACAGGGGGCGAAACACTGAAGCTTTCTTT. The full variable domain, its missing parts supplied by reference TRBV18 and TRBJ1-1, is NAGVMQNPRHLVRRRGQEARLRCSPMKGHSHVYWYRQLPEEGLKFMVYLQKENIIDESGMPKERFSAEFPKEGPSILRIQQVVRGDSAAYFCASSPDRGRNTEAFFGQGTRLTVV.

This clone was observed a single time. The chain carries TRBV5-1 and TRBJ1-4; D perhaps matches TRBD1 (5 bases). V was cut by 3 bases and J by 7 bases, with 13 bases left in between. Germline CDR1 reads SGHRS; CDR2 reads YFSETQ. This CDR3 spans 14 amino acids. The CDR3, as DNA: TGCGCCAGCAGCTACATAGGGGCCGGTGAAAAACTGTTTTTT. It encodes CASSYIGAGEKLFF. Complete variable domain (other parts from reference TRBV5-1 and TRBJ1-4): KAGVTQTPRYLIKTRGQQVTLSCSPISGHRSVSWYQQTPGQGLQFLFEYFSETQRNKGNFPGRFSGRQFSNSRSEMNVSTLELGDSALYLCASSYIGAGEKLFFGSGTQLSVL.

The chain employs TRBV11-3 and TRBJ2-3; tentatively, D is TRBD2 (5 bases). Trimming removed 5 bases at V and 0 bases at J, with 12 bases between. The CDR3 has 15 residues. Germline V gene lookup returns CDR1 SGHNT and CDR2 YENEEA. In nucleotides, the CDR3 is TGTGCCAGCAGCCTACACCGGACTAGCACAGATACGCAGTATTTT. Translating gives CASSLHRTSTDTQYF.

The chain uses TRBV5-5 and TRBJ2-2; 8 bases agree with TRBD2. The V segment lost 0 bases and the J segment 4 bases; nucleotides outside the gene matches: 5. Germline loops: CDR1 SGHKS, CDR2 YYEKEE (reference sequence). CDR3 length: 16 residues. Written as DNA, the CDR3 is TGTGCCAGCAGCTTGGCCGGGGGGGCCGGCACCGGGGAGCTGTTTTTT. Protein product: CASSLAGGAGTGELFF. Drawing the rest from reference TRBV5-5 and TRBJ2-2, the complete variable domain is DAGVTQSPTHLIKTRGQQVTLRCSPISGHKSVSWYQQVLGQGPQFIFQYYEKEERGRGNFPDRFSARQFPNYSSELNVNALLLGDSALYLCASSLAGGAGTGELFFGEGSRLTVL.

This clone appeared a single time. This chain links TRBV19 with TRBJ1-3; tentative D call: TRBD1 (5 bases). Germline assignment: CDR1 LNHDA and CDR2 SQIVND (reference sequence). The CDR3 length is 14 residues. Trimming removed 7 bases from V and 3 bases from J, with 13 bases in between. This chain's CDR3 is CASTPTANGNTIYF. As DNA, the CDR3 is TGTGCCAGTACCCCGACAGCAAATGGAAACACCATATATTTT.

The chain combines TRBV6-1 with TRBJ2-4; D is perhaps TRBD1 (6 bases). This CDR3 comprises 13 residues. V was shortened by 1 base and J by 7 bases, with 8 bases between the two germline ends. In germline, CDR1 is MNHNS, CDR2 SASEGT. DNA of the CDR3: TGTGCCAGCAGTGAAGGACAGGCCAACATTCAGTACTTC. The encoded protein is CASSEGQANIQYF.

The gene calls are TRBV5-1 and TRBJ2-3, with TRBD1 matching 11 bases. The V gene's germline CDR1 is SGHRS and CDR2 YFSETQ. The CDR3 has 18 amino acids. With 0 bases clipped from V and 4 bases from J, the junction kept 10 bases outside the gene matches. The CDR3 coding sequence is TGCGCCAGCAGCTTGGCCGGCGGGACAGGGGGTTTTGCAGATACGCAGTATTTT. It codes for CASSLAGGTGGFADTQYF.

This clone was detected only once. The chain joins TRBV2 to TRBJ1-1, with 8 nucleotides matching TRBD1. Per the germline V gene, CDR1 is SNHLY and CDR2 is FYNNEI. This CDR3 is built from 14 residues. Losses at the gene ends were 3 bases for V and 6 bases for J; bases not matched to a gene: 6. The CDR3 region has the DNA TGTGCCAGCAGTGAGGCAGGGGGCGTCGCTGAAGCTTTCTTT. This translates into CASSEAGGVAEAFF.

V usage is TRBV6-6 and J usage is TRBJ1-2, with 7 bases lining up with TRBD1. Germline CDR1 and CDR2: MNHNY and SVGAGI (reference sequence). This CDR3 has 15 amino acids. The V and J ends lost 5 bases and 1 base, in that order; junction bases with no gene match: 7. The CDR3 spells CASSTPGTVNYGYTF. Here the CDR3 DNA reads TGTGCCAGCAGTACCCCCGGGACAGTTAACTATGGCTACACCTTC.

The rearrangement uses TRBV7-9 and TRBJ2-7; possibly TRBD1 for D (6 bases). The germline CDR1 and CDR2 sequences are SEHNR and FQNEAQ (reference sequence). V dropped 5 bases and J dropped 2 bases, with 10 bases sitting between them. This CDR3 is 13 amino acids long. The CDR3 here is CASSPRGPYEQYF. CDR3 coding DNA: TGTGCCAGCAGCCCCAGGGGCCCCTACGAGCAGTACTTC.

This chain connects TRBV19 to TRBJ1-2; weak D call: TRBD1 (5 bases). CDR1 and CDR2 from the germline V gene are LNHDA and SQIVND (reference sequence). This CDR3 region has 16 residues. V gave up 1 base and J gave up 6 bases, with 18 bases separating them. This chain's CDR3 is CASSIVRGWGSDGYTF. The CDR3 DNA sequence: TGTGCCAGTAGTATAGTACGCGGATGGGGCTCTGATGGCTACACCTTC.

CDR3 nucleotide sequence: TGTGCCAGCAGCCAAGGTCTAGTCCTCTACAATGAGCAGTTCTTC. Encoded protein: CASSQGLVLYNEQFF. The chain recombines TRBV4-2 with TRBJ2-1; D remains unclear. The CDR3 spans 15 residues. With 1 base removed from V and 3 bases from J, the gap between germline ends came to 10 bases. Germline-derived CDR1 and CDR2 are LGHNA and YNFKEQ.

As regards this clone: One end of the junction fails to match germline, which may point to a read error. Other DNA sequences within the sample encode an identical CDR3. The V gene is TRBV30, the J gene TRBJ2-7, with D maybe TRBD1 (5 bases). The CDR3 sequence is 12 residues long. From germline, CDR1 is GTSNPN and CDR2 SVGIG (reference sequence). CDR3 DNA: TGCGCCTGGGGATCAGGGAACTACGAGCAGTACTTC. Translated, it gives CAWGSGNYEQYF.

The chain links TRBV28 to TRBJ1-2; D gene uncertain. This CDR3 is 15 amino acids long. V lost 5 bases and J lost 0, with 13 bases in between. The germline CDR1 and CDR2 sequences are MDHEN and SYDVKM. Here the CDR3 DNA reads TGTGCCAGCAGTCGGCAGCGACTAGCTAACTATGGCTACACCTTC. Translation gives CASSRQRLANYGYTF.

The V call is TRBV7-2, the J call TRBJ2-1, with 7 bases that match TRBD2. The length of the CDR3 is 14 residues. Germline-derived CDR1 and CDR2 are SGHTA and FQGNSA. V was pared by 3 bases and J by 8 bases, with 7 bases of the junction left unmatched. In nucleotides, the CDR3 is TGTGCCAGCAGCTTCCGGACCCGGGGGGATGAGCAGTTCTTC. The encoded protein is CASSFRTRGDEQFF.

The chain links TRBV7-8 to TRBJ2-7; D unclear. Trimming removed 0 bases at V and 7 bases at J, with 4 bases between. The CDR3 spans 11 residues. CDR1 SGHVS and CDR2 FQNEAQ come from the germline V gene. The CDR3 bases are TGTGCCAGCAGCTTAGCGAGGGAGCAGTACTTC. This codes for CASSLAREQYF.